This T cell receptor beta chain was retrieved from a study of beta chain features in type 1 diabetes. Study-wide background: Over all samples combined, some 110 million sorted cells were examined.

Each population that was sorted was more than 95% pure. Since all of the isolated RNA was reverse transcribed, expressed TCRB transcripts were what got sequenced. TCRdb's table, derived via immunoSEQ multiplex PCR, lists solely in-frame clones and lacks some. This table holds about 28,000 clones, less than 65% found once. Study findings and constraints: The study found moderately but significantly shorter TCRB CDR3s in all four CD4+ subsets of Type 1 diabetes patients.

Of note for this clone: Its target is not known.

This sequence originates from a woman in her twenties or thirties with type 1 diabetes. Sequencing used Tregs from blood.

The CDR3 DNA follows: TGTGCCAGCAGCTTAACTTCTGGCGGAGGTTACAATGAGCAGTTCTTC. As protein: CASSLTSGGGYNEQFF. V usage is TRBV7-3 and J usage is TRBJ2-1, with D perhaps TRBD2 (5 bases). V gave up 0 bases and J gave up 4 bases, with 13 bases separating them. CDR1 and CDR2 from the germline V gene are SGHTA and FQGTGA. CDR3 length: 16 residues.